This TCR beta chain appears in the sequencing data of a study of blood T cell repertoires in COVID-19. The V gene lost 5 bases and the J gene lost 6 bases, with 11 bases spanning the gap. Germline V lookup: CDR1 LNHDA, CDR2 SQIVND (reference sequence). This CDR3 has 13 residues. TCRdb keeps only in-frame clones here, not all; method: immunoSEQ multiplex PCR. The data hold about 150,000 clones, with under 85% observed a single time. The chain combines TRBV19 with TRBJ1-5; possible D gene TRBD1, 6 bases. Sequencing input: peripheral blood. The TCR sequence derives from a man aged 60 to 75 with COVID-19, enrolled during active disease. In DNA form, the CDR3 reads TGTGCCAGTAGTCAGGGACAAGTTCAGCCCCAGCATTTT. This translates into CASSQGQVQPQHF.